Following are 20 T cell receptor beta chains from one sample sequenced in a study of T-cell reconstitution after alpha-beta-depleted transplantation in children. TCRbeta library preparation incorporated unique molecular identifiers. From the PCR reads, TCRdb called clonotypes with MiXCR, one entry per CDR3 protein. Of around 440,000 distinct CDR3 sequences listed, around 16% are singletons. Sample: PBMCs, mostly from graft donor cells, taken 360 days after TCRalphabeta/CD19-depleted stem cell transplant. These receptor sequences come from a boy in the first two years of life who had a stem cell transplant for Wiskott-Aldrich syndrome, so the T cells may come from the graft donor.

This clonotype has a handful of counts. The V call is TRBV6-5, the J call TRBJ2-7; TRBD1 is a possible D gene (5 bases). In germline, CDR1 is MNHEY, CDR2 SVGAGI. V lost 2 bases to trimming and J lost 5 bases, with 16 bases between them. The CDR3 has 15 residues. CDR3 bases: TGTGCCAGCAGTTACACCAGGACACGACCCCACGAGCAGTACTTC. It is translated as CASSYTRTRPHEQYF.

This clonotype was seen a few times. J is TRBJ2-5 and V is TRBV11-2; D gene ambiguous. This CDR3 region has 12 residues. CDR1 and CDR2 (germline): SGHAT, FQNNGV. Trimming took 1 base from V and 7 from J, leaving 7 bases between them. Here the CDR3 DNA reads TGTGCCAGCAGCTTAGGGGCGTGGACCCAGTACTTC. Residues: CASSLGAWTQYF.

This clonotype was observed a handful of times. The chain joins TRBV20-1 to TRBJ2-5, with D possibly TRBD1 on 5 matching bases. CDR1 and CDR2 (germline): DFQATT, SNEGSKA (reference sequence). The CDR3 consists of 15 residues. The germline V and J ends were trimmed by 6 bases and 5 bases, with 22 bases remaining between them. In nucleotides, the CDR3 is TGCAGTGCGGGGCATCAGACGGTAGTTGGGGAGACCCAGTACTTC. As protein: CSAGHQTVVGETQYF.

The chain has TRBV3-1 and TRBJ2-3, with D hard to call. This CDR3 region has 12 residues. The germline gives CDR1 LGHDT, CDR2 YNNKEL (reference sequence). V lost 4 bases, J lost 9 bases, and 11 bases lay in between. CDR3 coding DNA: TGTGCCAGCAGCCTTGCAGAGTCCACGCAGTATTTT. Residues: CASSLAESTQYF.

The chain has TRBV7-3 and TRBJ2-1; 9 nucleotides agree with TRBD2. V gave up 1 base and J gave up 0 bases; unmatched junction bases: 22. This CDR3 contains 23 residues. Per the germline V gene, CDR1 is SGHTA and CDR2 is FQGTGA. DNA for the CDR3: TGTGCCAGCAGCTTAAAAGGGGCGGGAGGGCCTCGTTTTTCCGTGGGCTCCTACAATGAGCAGTTCTTC. Its protein product is CASSLKGAGGPRFSVGSYNEQFF.

The V call is TRBV7-8, the J call TRBJ2-7; no firm D call. Germline-derived CDR1 and CDR2 are SGHVS and FQNEAQ. The length of the CDR3 is 16 residues. V dropped 5 bases and J dropped 2 bases, with 19 bases sitting between them. The CDR3, as DNA: TGTGCCAGCAGCCTACTTTCCACTACCCCTCCCTACGAGCAGTACTTC. Translated, it gives CASSLLSTTPPYEQYF.

This sequence joins TRBV20-1 and TRBJ2-1; D might be TRBD2 (5 bases). V was shortened by 2 bases and J by 0 bases, with 8 bases between the two germline ends. The V gene's germline CDR1 is DFQATT and CDR2 SNEGSKA (reference sequence). The CDR3 is 14 residues long. CDR3 sequence reads: CSARSGFSYNEQFF. For the CDR3, the DNA is TGCAGTGCTAGATCGGGATTCTCCTACAATGAGCAGTTCTTC.

The chain joins TRBV5-1 to TRBJ1-2; 7 positions agree with TRBD1. Germline CDR1 is SGHRS and CDR2 is YFSETQ. The junction had 2 bases not matched to a gene; V was cut back by 4 bases and J by 2 bases. The CDR3 loop spans 13 amino acids. CDR3: CASSDRANYGYTF. CDR3 bases: TGCGCCAGCAGCGACAGGGCCAACTATGGCTACACCTTC.

This clonotype appeared a few times. This chain joins TRBV14 and TRBJ2-7, with D possibly being TRBD2 (5 bases). V was shortened by 1 base and J by 2 bases, with 12 bases between the two germline ends. This CDR3 is built from 15 residues. The V gene's germline CDR1 is SGHDN and CDR2 FVKESK. The CDR3 region is CASSQAGAVTYEQYF. The CDR3, as DNA: TGTGCCAGCAGCCAAGCAGGAGCGGTTACCTACGAGCAGTACTTC.

In its sample, this clonotype was seen a few times. V and J are TRBV12-3 or TRBV12-4 and TRBJ1-1, with 7 bases aligning to TRBD1. The CDR3 sequence is 17 residues long. Trimming removed 5 bases from V and 0 bases from J; junction bases left unmatched: 12. The CDR3 loop reads CASSPRDRAGMNTEAFF. Written as DNA, the CDR3 is TGTGCCAGCAGTCCCCGCGACAGGGCGGGGATGAACACTGAAGCTTTCTTT.

V and J are TRBV5-1 and TRBJ2-1; 7 positions agree with TRBD2. This CDR3 is 16 amino acids long. The trim removed 3 bases at V and 4 bases at J, leaving 10 bases unmatched. The germline V gene encodes CDR1 SGHRS and CDR2 YFSETQ. In DNA form, the CDR3 reads TGCGCCAGCAGCTCACTAGCGACTCGGTTGTACAATGAGCAGTTCTTC. This translates into CASSSLATRLYNEQFF.

CDR3 amino acids: CAWSVFGGYTDTQYF. CDR3 coding DNA: TGTGCCTGGAGTGTATTCGGGGGGTATACAGATACGCAGTATTTT. The rearrangement links TRBV30 to TRBJ2-3; 7 nucleotides match TRBD2. Germline assignment: CDR1 GTSNPN and CDR2 SVGIG (reference sequence). There are 15 residues in the CDR3. V was pared by 0 bases and J by 3 bases, with 6 bases of the junction left unmatched.

In its sample, this clonotype was seen a few times. This chain joins TRBV7-6 and TRBJ2-5, with D hard to call. CDR1 is SGHVS and CDR2 is FNYEAQ in the germline V gene. This CDR3 spans 13 amino acids. Deletions cut 5 bases from V and 5 bases from J, with 12 bases between. CDR3 bases: TGTGCCAGCAGCACACTCGGGTGGGAGACCCAGTACTTC. This sequence encodes CASSTLGWETQYF.

This clonotype has just a few counts. The chain has TRBV2 and TRBJ2-1; TRBD2 aligns across 7 bases. There are 14 residues in the CDR3. Losses at the gene ends were 6 bases for V and 7 bases for J; bases not matched to a gene: 9. Germline CDR1 reads SNHLY; CDR2 reads FYNNEI. The CDR3: CASSGVTSRNEQFF. In nucleotides, the CDR3 is TGTGCCAGCAGCGGGGTGACTAGCAGAAATGAGCAGTTCTTC.

The chain is built from TRBV5-1 and TRBJ2-5, with TRBD1 as a possible D gene (6 bases). Between the trimmed V and J ends, which lost 5 bases and 1 base, there was a span of 9 bases. CDR3 length: 13 amino acids. CDR1 and CDR2 (germline): SGHRS, YFSETQ. The CDR3 bases are TGCGCCAGCAGGAGGGACATCCAAGAGACCCAGTACTTC. Amino acids: CASRRDIQETQYF.

This clonotype was seen a handful of times. The chain employs TRBV4-1 and TRBJ2-7; TRBD2 agrees at 9 bases. Germline trimming cut 4 bases from V and 4 bases from J; bases unmatched to any gene: 11. This CDR3 comprises 16 residues. Looked up from germline, CDR1 is MGHRA and CDR2 is YSYEKL. This chain's CDR3 is CASSPLGTSLWYEQYF. The CDR3 bases are TGCGCCAGCAGCCCCCTAGGGACTAGCCTGTGGTACGAGCAGTACTTC.

The chain combines TRBV5-1 with TRBJ2-5; D perhaps matches TRBD2 (5 bases). Germline CDR1 is SGHRS and CDR2 is YFSETQ. The CDR3 runs to 16 residues. V was shortened by 3 bases and J by 5 bases, with 20 bases between the two germline ends. The CDR3 here is CASSSLVQARGETQYF. CDR3 coding DNA: TGCGCCAGCAGCTCGCTCGTGCAAGCTCGAGGGGAGACCCAGTACTTC.

This chain uses TRBV28 with TRBJ2-1; D might be TRBD1 or TRBD2, each matching 6 bases. Germline-derived CDR1 and CDR2 are MDHEN and SYDVKM. Trimming took off 8 bases at V and 4 bases at J, with 15 bases between the two ends. The length of the CDR3 is 14 residues. The CDR3 protein is CASGGGRGYNEQFF. CDR3 bases: TGTGCCAGCGGAGGGGGGCGCGGGTACAATGAGCAGTTCTTC.

The CDR3 DNA reads TGCGCCAGCAGCCAAACCGGGACTGCGGACGAGCAGTACTTC. This encodes CASSQTGTADEQYF. This chain joins TRBV5-1 and TRBJ2-7; TRBD2 is a possible D gene (6 bases). CDR3 length: 14 residues. Trimming cost V 4 bases and J 5 bases, with 16 bases left between them. The germline gives CDR1 SGHRS, CDR2 YFSETQ.

The rearrangement uses TRBV6-2 or TRBV6-3 and TRBJ1-2; no definite D call. This CDR3 spans 11 amino acids. The V and J ends lost 2 bases and 13 bases respectively, with 11 bases between them. Looked up from germline, CDR1 is MNHEY and CDR2 is SVGEGT. In DNA form, the CDR3 reads TGTGCCAGCAGTTACCGGACGCCATTCACCTTC. Its translation is CASSYRTPFTF.